The 17 T cell receptor beta chains reported below all come from one sample, sequenced in a study of blood T cell repertoires in COVID-19. Profiling relied on immunoSEQ multiplex PCR, and the TCRdb table lists in-frame clones only, not all of them. The sample contains 250,000 to 300,000 clones, less than 90% of which appear only once. The sequencing input was peripheral blood. The origin of the receptors is a woman under 40 with COVID-19, enrolled during active disease.

The chain recombines TRBV12-3 or TRBV12-4 with TRBJ1-2, with D maybe TRBD1 (5 bases). This CDR3 is built from 12 residues. V was cut by 5 bases and J by 6 bases, with 10 bases left in between. CDR3 in amino acids: CASSPAGNGYTF. In DNA, the CDR3 is TGTGCCAGCAGTCCGGCAGGGAATGGCTACACCTTC.

The chain is built from TRBV5-1 and TRBJ2-3; D might be TRBD2 (7 bases). Between the trimmed V and J ends, which lost 5 bases and 1 base, there was a span of 14 bases. Germline CDR1 reads SGHRS; CDR2 reads YFSETQ. CDR3 size: 15 residues. The CDR3 nucleotides read TGCGCCAGCAGTGCCGCGGGGGCCCGCACAGATACGCAGTATTTT. Translating gives CASSAAGARTDTQYF.

This clone has a single count. The CDR3: CASSPRQHEAFF. The DNA of the CDR3 is TGTGCCAGCAGCCCAAGACAGCATGAAGCTTTCTTT. This rearrangement joins TRBV7-8 to TRBJ1-1; weak D call: TRBD1 (5 bases). Per the germline V gene, CDR1 is SGHVS and CDR2 is FQNEAQ. Between the trimmed V and J ends, which lost 5 bases and 7 bases, there was a span of 11 bases. This CDR3 spans 12 amino acids.

This sequence joins TRBV2 and TRBJ1-5; D ambiguous. Per germline, CDR1 SNHLY and CDR2 FYNNEI. There are 15 residues in the CDR3. The V end lost 7 bases, the J end lost 4 bases, and 17 bases lay between the germline ends. For the CDR3, the DNA is TGTGCCAGCACCCGGACGGACTCTCTGAATCAGCCCCAGCATTTT. Its translation: CASTRTDSLNQPQHF.

Written as DNA, the CDR3 is TGTGCCAGCAGCCCCGGGACACGGACCTACGAGCAGTACTTC. Protein: CASSPGTRTYEQYF. The chain is built from TRBV2 and TRBJ2-7; TRBD1 is a possible D gene (6 bases). Between the trimmed V and J ends, which lost 6 bases and 2 bases, there was a span of 14 bases. The germline CDR1 and CDR2 sequences are SNHLY and FYNNEI. The CDR3 loop spans 14 amino acids.

The rearrangement joins TRBV4-1 to TRBJ2-5; D is possibly TRBD2 (5 bases). Germline values: CDR1 MGHRA, CDR2 YSYEKL. Trimming left V 0 bases short and J 6 bases short, with 11 bases between. CDR3 length: 14 residues. The CDR3 sequence is CASSQELGLKTQYF. In DNA, the CDR3 is TGCGCCAGCAGCCAAGAACTAGGTCTAAAGACCCAGTACTTC.

CDR3 amino acids: CASSPRLQGSAFF. The CDR3 DNA reads TGTGCCAGCAGCCCGAGACTACAGGGATCAGCTTTCTTT. The chain combines TRBV27 with TRBJ1-1; D perhaps matches TRBD1 (6 bases). The ends were cut back, 6 bases at V and 10 bases at J, with 18 bases in the middle. This CDR3 contains 13 residues. In germline, CDR1 is MNHEY, CDR2 SMNVEV (reference sequence).

J is TRBJ2-3 and V is TRBV5-6, with TRBD2 identical over 8 bases. The germline gives CDR1 SGHDT, CDR2 YYEEEE. CDR3 length: 14 amino acids. Trimming at V came to 2 bases and at J to 1 base, leaving 0 bases not matched to a gene. This CDR3 reads CASSFGGGTDTQYF. Written as DNA, the CDR3 is TGTGCCAGCAGCTTCGGGGGGGGCACAGATACGCAGTATTTT.

This chain connects TRBV3-1 (or the pseudogene TRBV3-2) to TRBJ2-3; a possible D gene is TRBD2 (6 bases). Trimming stripped 4 bases from V and 11 bases from J, with 16 bases between. The CDR3 loop spans 13 amino acids. CDR1 and CDR2 (germline): LGHDT, YNNKEL (reference sequence). CDR3 DNA: TGTGCCAGCAGCCCCCCTGAGGACTACGGGCAGTATTTT. It specifies CASSPPEDYGQYF.

The V gene is TRBV12-3 or TRBV12-4, the J gene TRBJ1-5; the match to TRBD1 covers 7 bases. There are 13 residues in the CDR3. J was trimmed by 6 bases and V by 4 bases; bases with no gene match: 3. The CDR3 region has the DNA TGTGCCAGCAGTTCATACAGGGGTCAGCCCCAGCATTTT. It yields the protein CASSSYRGQPQHF.

The V and J genes are TRBV6-4 and TRBJ1-2; D remains ambiguous. This CDR3 is 12 amino acids long. CDR1 and CDR2 from the germline V gene are MRHNA and SNTAGT. Trimming took 8 bases from V and 3 from J, leaving 10 bases between them. The CDR3 DNA is TGTGCCAGCCCCCGTATCGACTATGGCTACACCTTC. It is translated as CASPRIDYGYTF.

This chain links TRBV6-5 with TRBJ1-5; D remains unclear. Per the germline V gene, CDR1 is MNHEY and CDR2 is SVGAGI. The CDR3 is 13 amino acids. V was pared by 3 bases and J by 6 bases, with 9 bases between. The CDR3 sequence: CASSYSGSQPQHF. The CDR3 nucleotides are TGTGCCAGCAGTTATTCGGGGTCTCAGCCCCAGCATTTT.

The rearrangement joins TRBV19 to TRBJ1-6; D not resolved. CDR3 length: 13 residues. V dropped 5 bases and J dropped 10 bases, with 12 bases sitting between them. Germline values: CDR1 LNHDA, CDR2 SQIVND (reference sequence). The CDR3 DNA follows: TGTGCCAGTAGTCTCCCAGCGGTCTCACCCCTCCACTTT. Its protein product is CASSLPAVSPLHF.

This rearrangement joins TRBV3-1 (or the pseudogene TRBV3-2) to TRBJ2-3, with 9 bases lining up with TRBD2. J gave up 2 bases and V 5 bases, and 8 bases lay outside the gene matches. The germline V gene has CDR1 LGHDT and CDR2 YNNKEL (reference sequence). The CDR3 extends over 16 amino acids. CDR3 protein: CASSGAGGRPTDTQYF. DNA for the CDR3: TGTGCCAGCAGCGGAGCGGGGGGCCGCCCCACAGATACGCAGTATTTT.

The chain uses TRBV19 and TRBJ1-5, with D possibly matching TRBD1 (6 bases). The germline V and J ends were trimmed by 4 bases and 9 bases, with 16 bases remaining between them. Germline CDR1 and CDR2: LNHDA and SQIVND (reference sequence). This CDR3 is built from 14 residues. CDR3 sequence: CASSKTGIRGPQHF. The CDR3, as DNA: TGTGCCAGTAGTAAAACAGGGATCCGAGGGCCCCAGCATTTT.

This clone has just a few counts. The V call is TRBV5-1, the J call TRBJ1-3, with D possibly being TRBD1 (6 bases). The germline V and J ends were trimmed by 3 bases and 4 bases, with 14 bases remaining between them. CDR1 is SGHRS and CDR2 is YFSETQ in the germline V gene. The CDR3 has 15 residues. The CDR3 DNA sequence: TGCGCCAGCAGCTCACTTCAGGGGAACGGAAACACCATATATTTT. As protein: CASSSLQGNGNTIYF.

V gene TRBV19 combines with J gene TRBJ1-6, with 8 bases fitting TRBD1. Germline CDR1 reads LNHDA; CDR2 reads SQIVND (reference sequence). The CDR3 extends over 17 amino acids. V gave up 6 bases and J gave up 8 bases; unmatched junction bases: 15. In DNA form, the CDR3 reads TGTGCCAGTAGACCGCTTGGACAGGGTGGTGGAGATTCACCCCTCCACTTT. Its translation: CASRPLGQGGGDSPLHF.